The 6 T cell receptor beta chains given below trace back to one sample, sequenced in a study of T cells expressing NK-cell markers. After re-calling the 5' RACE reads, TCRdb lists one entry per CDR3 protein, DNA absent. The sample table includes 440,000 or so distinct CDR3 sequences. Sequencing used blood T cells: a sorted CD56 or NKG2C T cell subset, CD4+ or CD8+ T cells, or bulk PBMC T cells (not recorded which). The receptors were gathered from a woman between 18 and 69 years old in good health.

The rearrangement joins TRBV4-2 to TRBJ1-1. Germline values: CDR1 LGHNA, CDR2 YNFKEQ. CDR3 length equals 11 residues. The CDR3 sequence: CASSQESEAFF.

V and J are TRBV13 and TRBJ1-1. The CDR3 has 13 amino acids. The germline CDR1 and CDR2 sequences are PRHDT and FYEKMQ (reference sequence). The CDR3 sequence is CASSLDVGTEAFF.

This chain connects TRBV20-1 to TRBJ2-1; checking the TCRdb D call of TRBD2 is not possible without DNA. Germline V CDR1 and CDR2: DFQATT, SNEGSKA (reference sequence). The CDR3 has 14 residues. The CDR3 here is CSATRVSSYNEQFF.

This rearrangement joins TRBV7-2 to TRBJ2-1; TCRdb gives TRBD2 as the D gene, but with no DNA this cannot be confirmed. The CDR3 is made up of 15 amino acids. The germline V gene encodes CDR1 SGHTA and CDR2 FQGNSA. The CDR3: CASSAPGLASNEQFF. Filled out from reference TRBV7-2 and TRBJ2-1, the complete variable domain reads GAGVSQSPSNKVTEKGKDVELRCDPISGHTALYWYRQSLGQGLEFLIYFQGNSAPDKSGLPSDRFSAERTGGSVSTLTIQRTQQEDSAVYLCASSAPGLASNEQFFGPGTRLTVL.

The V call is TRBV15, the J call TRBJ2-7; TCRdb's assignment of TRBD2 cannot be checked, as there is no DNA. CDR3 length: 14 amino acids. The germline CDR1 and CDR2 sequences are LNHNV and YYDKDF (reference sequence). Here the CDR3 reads CATSLSGLGYEQYF.

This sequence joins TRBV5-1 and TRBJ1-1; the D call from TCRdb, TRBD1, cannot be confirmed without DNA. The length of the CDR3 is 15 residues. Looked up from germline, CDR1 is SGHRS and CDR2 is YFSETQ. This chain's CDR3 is CASSLSGGGHTEAFF. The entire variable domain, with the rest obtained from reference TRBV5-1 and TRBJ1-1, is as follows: KAGVTQTPRYLIKTRGQQVTLSCSPISGHRSVSWYQQTPGQGLQFLFEYFSETQRNKGNFPGRFSGRQFSNSRSEMNVSTLELGDSALYLCASSLSGGGHTEAFFGQGTRLTVV.